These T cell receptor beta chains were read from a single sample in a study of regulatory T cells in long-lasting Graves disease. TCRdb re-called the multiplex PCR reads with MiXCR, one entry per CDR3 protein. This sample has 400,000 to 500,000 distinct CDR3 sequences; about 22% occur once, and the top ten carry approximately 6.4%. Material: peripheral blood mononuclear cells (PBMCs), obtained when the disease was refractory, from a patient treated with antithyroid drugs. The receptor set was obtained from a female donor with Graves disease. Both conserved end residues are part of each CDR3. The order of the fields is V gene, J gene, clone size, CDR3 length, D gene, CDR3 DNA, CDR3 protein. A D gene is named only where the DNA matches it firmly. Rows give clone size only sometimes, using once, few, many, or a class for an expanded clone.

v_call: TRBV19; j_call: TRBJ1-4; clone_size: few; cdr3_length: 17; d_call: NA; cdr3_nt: TGTGCCAGTAGTATAGAAGCTGGCGGTGCAACTAATGAAAAACTGTTTTTT; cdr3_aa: CASSIEAGGATNEKLFF
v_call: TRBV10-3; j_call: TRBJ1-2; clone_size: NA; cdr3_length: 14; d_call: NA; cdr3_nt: TGTGCCATCAGTCCTGGGATACGAAGCGCTGGCTACACCTTC; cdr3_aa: CAISPGIRSAGYTF
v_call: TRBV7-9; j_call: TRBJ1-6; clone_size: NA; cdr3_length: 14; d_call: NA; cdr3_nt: TGTGCCAGCAGCTACCGGGGCGGCGATTCACCCCTCCACTTT; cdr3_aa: CASSYRGGDSPLHF
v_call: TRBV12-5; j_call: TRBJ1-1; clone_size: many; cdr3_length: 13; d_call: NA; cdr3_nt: TGTGCTAGTGGTTTATCCAGAGCTTCTGAAGCTTTCTTT; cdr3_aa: CASGLSRASEAFF
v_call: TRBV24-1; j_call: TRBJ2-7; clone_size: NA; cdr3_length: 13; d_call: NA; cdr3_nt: TGTGCCACCAGTGATGCCCTGGGGTACGAGCAGTACTTC; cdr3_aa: CATSDALGYEQYF
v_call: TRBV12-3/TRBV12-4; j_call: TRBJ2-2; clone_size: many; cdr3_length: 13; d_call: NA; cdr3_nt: TGTGCCAGCAGTTTCCAGACAGCCGGGGAGCTGTTTTTT; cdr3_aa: CASSFQTAGELFF
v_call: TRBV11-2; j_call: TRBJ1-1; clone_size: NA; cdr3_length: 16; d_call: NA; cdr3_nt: TGTGCCAGCAGCTTAGACGGGCAGGGGTTGGTGGCTGAAGCTTTCTTT; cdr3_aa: CASSLDGQGLVAEAFF
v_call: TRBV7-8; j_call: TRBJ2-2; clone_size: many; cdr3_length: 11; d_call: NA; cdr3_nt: TGTGCCAGCAGCGACAGCGGGGAGCTGTTTTTT; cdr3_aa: CASSDSGELFF
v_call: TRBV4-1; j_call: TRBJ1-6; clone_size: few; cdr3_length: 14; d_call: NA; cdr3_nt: TGCGCCAGCAGCCAAGACATCGTGAATCCACCCCTCCACTTT; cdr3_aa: CASSQDIVNPPLHF
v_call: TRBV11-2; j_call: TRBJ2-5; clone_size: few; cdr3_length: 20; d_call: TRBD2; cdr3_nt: TGTGCCAGCAGCTCCCCCGATATCCCTAGCGGGGGACCCCCCTTGAAGACCCAGTACTTC; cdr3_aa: CASSSPDIPSGGPPLKTQYF
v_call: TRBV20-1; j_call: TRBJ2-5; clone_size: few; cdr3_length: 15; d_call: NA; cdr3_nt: TGCAGTGCTAGAGTGGGGACTGTCCGAACGGAGACCCAGTACTTC; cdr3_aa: CSARVGTVRTETQYF
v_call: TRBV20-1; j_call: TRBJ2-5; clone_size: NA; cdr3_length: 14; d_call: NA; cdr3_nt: TGCAGTGCTAGGGTGCAGGGAGGCTCGGAGACCCAGTACTTC; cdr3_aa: CSARVQGGSETQYF
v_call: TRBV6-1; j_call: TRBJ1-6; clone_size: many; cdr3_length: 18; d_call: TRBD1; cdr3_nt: TGTGCCAGCAGCCAACCACGGACAGGGACGATACCTAATTCACCCCTCCACTTT; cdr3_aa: CASSQPRTGTIPNSPLHF
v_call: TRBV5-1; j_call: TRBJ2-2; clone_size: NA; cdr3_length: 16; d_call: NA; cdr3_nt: TGCGCCAGCAGCTCCCAAGGGGGAACGAACACCGGGGAGCTGTTTTTT; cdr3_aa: CASSSQGGTNTGELFF
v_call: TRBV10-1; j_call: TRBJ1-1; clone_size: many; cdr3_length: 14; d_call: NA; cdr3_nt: TGCGCCAGCAGTGGTCAATCGGATGGCACTGAAGCTTTCTTT; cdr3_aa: CASSGQSDGTEAFF
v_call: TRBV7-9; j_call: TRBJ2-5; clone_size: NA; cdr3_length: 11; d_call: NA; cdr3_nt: TGTGCCACGGGGGGCATCGAGACCCAGTACTTC; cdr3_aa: CATGGIETQYF
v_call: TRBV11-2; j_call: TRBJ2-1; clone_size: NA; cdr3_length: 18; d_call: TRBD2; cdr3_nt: TGTGCCAGCAGCTTAGATTTGGCGGGAGGAGGCACCTACAATGAGCAGTTCTTC; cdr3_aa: CASSLDLAGGGTYNEQFF
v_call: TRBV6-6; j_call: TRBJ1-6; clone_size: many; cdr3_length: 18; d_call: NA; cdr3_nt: TGTGCCAGCAGTTACTCGAGAGGCTATAGCTCCTATAATTCACCCCTCCACTTT; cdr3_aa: CASSYSRGYSSYNSPLHF
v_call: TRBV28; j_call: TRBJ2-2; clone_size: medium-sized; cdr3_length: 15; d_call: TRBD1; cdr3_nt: TGTGCCAGCAGTGGTAGGGGGCGTCGGACCGGGGAGCTGTTTTTT; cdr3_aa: CASSGRGRRTGELFF
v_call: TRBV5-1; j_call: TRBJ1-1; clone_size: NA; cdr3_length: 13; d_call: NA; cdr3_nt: TGCGCCAGCAGCTTGGGGGCAACGCAAAATGCTTTCTTT; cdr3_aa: CASSLGATQNAFF
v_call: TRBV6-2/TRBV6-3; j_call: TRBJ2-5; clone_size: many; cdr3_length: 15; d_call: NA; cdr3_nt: TGTGCCAGCAGTTACGCTCTGGGTCGGTTAGAGACCCAGTACTTC; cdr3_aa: CASSYALGRLETQYF
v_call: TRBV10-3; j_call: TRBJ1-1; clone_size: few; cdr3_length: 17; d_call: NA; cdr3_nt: TGTGCCATCAGTGAGTCGGTCAGGGTACCTTTTGACGCTGAAGCTTTCTTT; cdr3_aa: CAISESVRVPFDAEAFF
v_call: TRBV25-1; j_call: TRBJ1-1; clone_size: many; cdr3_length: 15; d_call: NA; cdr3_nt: TGTGCCAGCAGTTCGCGTCGGACGGGGAACACTGAAGCTTTCTTT; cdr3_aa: CASSSRRTGNTEAFF
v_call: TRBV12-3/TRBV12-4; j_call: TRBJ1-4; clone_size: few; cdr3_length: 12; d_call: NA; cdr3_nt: TGTGCCAGCAGTTTGGTCACTGAAAAACTGTTTTTT; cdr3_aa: CASSLVTEKLFF
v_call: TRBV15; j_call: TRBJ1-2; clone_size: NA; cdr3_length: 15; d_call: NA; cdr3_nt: TGTGCCACCAGCAGAGACAGCTCTGAGAGCTATGGCTACACCTTC; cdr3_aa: CATSRDSSESYGYTF
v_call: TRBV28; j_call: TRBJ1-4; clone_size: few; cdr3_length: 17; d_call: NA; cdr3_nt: TGTGCCAGCAGTTTTCCGATTGGGGCTGCAACTAATGAAAAACTGTTTTTT; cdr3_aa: CASSFPIGAATNEKLFF
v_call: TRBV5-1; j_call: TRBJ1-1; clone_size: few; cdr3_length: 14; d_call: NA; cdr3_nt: TGCGCCAGCAGCTCACCACAGGTGAACACTGAAGCTTTCTTT; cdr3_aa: CASSSPQVNTEAFF
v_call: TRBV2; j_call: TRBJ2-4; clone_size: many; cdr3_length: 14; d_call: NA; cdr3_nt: TGTGCCAGCGGATGGACAGTAGCCAAAAACATTCAGTACTTC; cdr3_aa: CASGWTVAKNIQYF
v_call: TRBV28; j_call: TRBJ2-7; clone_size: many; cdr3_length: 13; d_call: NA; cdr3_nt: TGTGCCAGCAGTTTATCCAGTCTATACGAGCAGTACTTC; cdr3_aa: CASSLSSLYEQYF
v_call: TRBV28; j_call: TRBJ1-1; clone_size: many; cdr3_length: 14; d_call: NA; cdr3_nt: TGTGCCAGCAGTTTAGCAGGGAAGAACACTGAAGCTTTCTTT; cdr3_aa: CASSLAGKNTEAFF
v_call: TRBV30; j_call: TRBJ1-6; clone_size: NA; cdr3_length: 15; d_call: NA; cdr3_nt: TGTGCCTGGTGTGTTGGGGGCGCGAGGAATTCACCCCTCCACTTT; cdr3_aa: CAWCVGGARNSPLHF
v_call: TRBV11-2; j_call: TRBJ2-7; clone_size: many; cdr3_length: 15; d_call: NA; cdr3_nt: TGTGCCAGCAGCTTAACCCTACAGGGTACCTACGAGCAGTACTTC; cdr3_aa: CASSLTLQGTYEQYF
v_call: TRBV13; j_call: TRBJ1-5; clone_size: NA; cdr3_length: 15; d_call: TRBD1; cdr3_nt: TGTGCCAGCAGCGCTGGACAGGGGGTAAATCAGCCCCAGCATTTT; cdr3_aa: CASSAGQGVNQPQHF
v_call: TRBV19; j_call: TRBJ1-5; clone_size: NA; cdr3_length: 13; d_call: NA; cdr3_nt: TGTGCCAGTAGTATGCAGGGAGGCCAGCCCCAGCATTTT; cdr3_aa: CASSMQGGQPQHF
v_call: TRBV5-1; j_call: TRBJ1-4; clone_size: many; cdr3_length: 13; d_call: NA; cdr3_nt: TGCGCCAGCAGCTTGTTGGACGGTGAAAAACTGTTTTTT; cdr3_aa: CASSLLDGEKLFF